The sequence of this TCR beta chain was determined in a study of cytomegalovirus exposure and HLA in healthy donors. The V and J ends lost 2 bases and 5 bases respectively, with 15 bases between them. From germline, CDR1 is MGHRA and CDR2 YSYEKL. The CDR3 sequence is 15 residues long. In the PCR, 60 Vbeta and 13 Jbeta primers were used. The protocol was immunoSEQ multiplex PCR, while the TCRdb copy is restricted to in-frame clones and leaves out a portion. The sample has roughly 190,000 clones, about 87% seen once. Participants comprised healthy donors of bone marrow. Sample: PBMCs. This clonotype originated in a woman aged 18 to 35 in good health and CMV-seronegative. This chain joins TRBV4-1 and TRBJ2-5; D gene uncertain. The CDR3 region has the DNA TGCGCCAGCAGCCAATTCGCTAAAGAGGCGGAGACCCAGTACTTC. It translates to CASSQFAKEAETQYF.